This passage covers 21 T cell receptor beta chains from one sample sequenced in a study of T cells in localized non-small cell lung cancer. Assay: immunoSEQ multiplex PCR; the TCRdb copy retains only in-frame clones and omits some. The sample includes some 78,000 clones, around four fifths seen only once; the top ten take approximately 3%. Sequenced material: peripheral blood, taken before any cancer treatment. These receptors originate from a man aged 40 to 70 with stage I lung adenocarcinoma.

The rearrangement links TRBV30 to TRBJ1-3, with D perhaps TRBD1 (5 bases). Trimming took off 0 bases at V and 9 bases at J, with 15 bases between the two ends. Germline V lookup: CDR1 GTSNPN, CDR2 SVGIG (reference sequence). CDR3 size: 14 residues. The CDR3 here is CAWSVRGIISTIYF. The DNA of the CDR3 is TGTGCCTGGAGTGTACGGGGCATAATAAGCACCATATATTTT.

This clone was detected a few times. The gene calls are TRBV29-1 and TRBJ2-5; tentatively, D is TRBD1 (6 bases). Germline V CDR1 and CDR2: SQVTM, ANQGSEA. V was clipped by 4 bases and J by 0 bases, with 15 bases between them. This CDR3 has 15 amino acids. Here the CDR3 reads CSVVFWTANQETQYF. The CDR3 nucleotides are TGCAGCGTTGTTTTCTGGACAGCGAACCAAGAGACCCAGTACTTC. The full variable domain, completed using reference TRBV29-1 and TRBJ2-5, is SAVISQKPSRDICQRGTSLTIQCQVDSQVTMMFWYRQQPGQSLTLIATANQGSEATYESGFVIDKFPISRPNLTFSTLTVSNMSPEDSSIYLCSVVFWTANQETQYFGPGTRLLVL.

This clone was picked up a small number of times. The J gene is TRBJ1-1, the V gene TRBV9; D gene ambiguous. V was pared by 0 bases and J by 3 bases, with 9 bases between. The CDR3 has 14 amino acids. Germline lookup yields CDR1 SGDLS and CDR2 YYNGEE. Here the CDR3 reads CASSVDLTDTEAFF. The CDR3 DNA reads as TGTGCCAGCAGCGTAGATCTTACTGACACTGAAGCTTTCTTT.

The chain links TRBV4-2 to TRBJ2-2; D is undetermined. The CDR3 is made up of 15 amino acids. Trimming cost V 1 base and J 5 bases, with 11 bases left between them. Germline V gene sequence: CDR1 LGHNA, CDR2 YNFKEQ. The CDR3 sequence: CASSQGAYGTGELFF. The CDR3 DNA reads TGTGCCAGCAGCCAAGGGGCTTATGGAACCGGGGAGCTGTTTTTT.

The genes are TRBV6-5 and TRBJ2-3; D may be TRBD2 (6 bases). The CDR3 is 14 amino acids. V was cut by 7 bases and J by 3 bases, with 14 bases left in between. Per the germline V gene, CDR1 is MNHEY and CDR2 is SVGAGI. The DNA for the CDR3 is TGTGCCAGCACCCCGGGACTGAGAACAGATACGCAGTATTTT. Amino acids: CASTPGLRTDTQYF.

The rearrangement uses TRBV7-9 and TRBJ2-1; TRBD2 matches at 14 bases. The CDR3 totals 16 residues. Germline lookup yields CDR1 SEHNR and CDR2 FQNEAQ (reference sequence). Trimming at V came to 5 bases and at J to 6 bases, leaving 6 bases not matched to a gene. DNA of the CDR3: TGTGCCAGCAGCCCGACTAGCGGGAGGGCAATCAATGAGCAGTTCTTC. Its protein is CASSPTSGRAINEQFF.

This chain uses TRBV5-1 with TRBJ2-5; 11 positions agree with TRBD2. The CDR3 sequence is 15 residues long. V lost 4 bases to trimming and J lost 5 bases; unmatched junction nucleotides: 7. Germline CDR1 reads SGHRS; CDR2 reads YFSETQ. The CDR3 protein is CASSPLAGDEETQYF. CDR3 sequence (DNA): TGCGCCAGCAGCCCACTAGCGGGAGATGAGGAGACCCAGTACTTC.

The chain couples TRBV2 to TRBJ1-1; D possibly corresponds to TRBD1 (6 bases). The length of the CDR3 is 13 residues. The germline V gene has CDR1 SNHLY and CDR2 FYNNEI. V dropped 7 bases and J dropped 4 bases, with 13 bases sitting between them. In nucleotides, the CDR3 is TGTGCCAGCAAAGACCAGGGGTCCACTGAAGCTTTCTTT. Translation gives CASKDQGSTEAFF.

This rearrangement joins TRBV5-1 to TRBJ2-3; D perhaps matches TRBD2 (5 bases). The CDR3 has 14 amino acids. Between the trimmed V and J ends, which lost 6 bases and 0 bases, there was a span of 11 bases. The germline CDR1 and CDR2 sequences are SGHRS and YFSETQ. The CDR3 DNA reads as TGCGCCAGCACCCAAAGGACTAGCACAGATACGCAGTATTTT. As protein: CASTQRTSTDTQYF. The full variable domain, with the rest looked up from reference TRBV5-1 and TRBJ2-3, is KAGVTQTPRYLIKTRGQQVTLSCSPISGHRSVSWYQQTPGQGLQFLFEYFSETQRNKGNFPGRFSGRQFSNSRSEMNVSTLELGDSALYLCASTQRTSTDTQYFGPGTRLTVL.

The rearrangement links TRBV2 to TRBJ2-5, with TRBD1 identical over 9 bases. V shed 8 bases, J shed 7 bases, and the junction held 14 bases outside the gene matches. The CDR3 has 15 residues. Germline CDR1 and CDR2: SNHLY and FYNNEI. The CDR3 coding sequence is TGTGCCAGCCTTAGGGATGGACAGGGGACGGGGACCCAGTACTTC. Its protein is CASLRDGQGTGTQYF.

The chain has TRBV15 and TRBJ2-6, with no clear D. The CDR3 runs to 15 residues. CDR1 LNHNV and CDR2 YYDKDF come from the germline V gene (reference sequence). Between the trimmed V and J ends, which lost 1 base and 0 bases, there was a span of 4 bases. The CDR3 here is CATSRGDSGANVLTF. The CDR3 nucleotides read TGTGCCACCAGCAGAGGTGACTCTGGGGCCAACGTCCTGACTTTC.

V usage is TRBV4-1 and J usage is TRBJ2-3, with TRBD2 identical over 10 bases. The V and J ends lost 4 bases and 0 bases, in that order; junction bases with no gene match: 7. This CDR3 region has 17 residues. From germline, CDR1 is MGHRA and CDR2 YSYEKL. In DNA form, the CDR3 reads TGCGCCAGCAGCCCCCAATTAGCGGGAGGAAGCACAGATACGCAGTATTTT. Protein sequence: CASSPQLAGGSTDTQYF.

This chain uses TRBV28 with TRBJ1-5; D is perhaps TRBD1 (6 bases). The germline V gene has CDR1 MDHEN and CDR2 SYDVKM. The CDR3 contains 14 residues. V dropped 7 bases and J dropped 6 bases, with 16 bases sitting between them. The CDR3 DNA reads TGTGCCAGCACCTGGGGGCAGCGGGGTCAGCCCCAGCATTTT. Its protein product is CASTWGQRGQPQHF. The full variable domain, in which reference TRBV28 and TRBJ1-5 provide the parts outside the CDR3, is DVKVTQSSRYLVKRTGEKVFLECVQDMDHENMFWYRQDPGLGLRLIYFSYDVKMKEKGDIPEGYSVSREKKERFSLILESASTNQTSMYLCASTWGQRGQPQHFGDGTRLSIL.

The J gene is TRBJ1-1, the V gene TRBV7-9; the match to TRBD1 covers 8 bases. From germline, CDR1 is SEHNR and CDR2 FQNEAQ (reference sequence). CDR3 length equals 14 residues. Trimming at V came to 5 bases and at J to 11 bases, leaving 13 bases not matched to a gene. The CDR3 coding sequence is TGTGCCAGCAGCCCCCAGATCGACAGGGGAGTTGCTTTCTTT. As protein: CASSPQIDRGVAFF.

The rearrangement uses TRBV5-1 and TRBJ2-7; 13 nucleotides match TRBD2. The V gene end was trimmed by 5 bases and the J gene end by 4 bases; junction bases not matched to a gene: 9. Germline V gene lookup returns CDR1 SGHRS and CDR2 YFSETQ. The CDR3 contains 16 residues. In nucleotides, the CDR3 is TGCGCCAGCAGATACTCCCCGACTAGCGGGAGGTACGAGCAGTACTTC. Residues: CASRYSPTSGRYEQYF.

The count of this clone is one. The V and J genes are TRBV10-1 and TRBJ2-1; possible D gene TRBD1, 5 bases. V lost 5 bases and J 8 bases, leaving 10 bases between the germline ends. Germline CDR1 reads WNHNN; CDR2 reads SYGVQD (reference sequence). This CDR3 has 12 amino acids. The CDR3 DNA is TGCGCCAGCAGTTGGGGCGACTATGAGCAGTTCTTC. Its translation: CASSWGDYEQFF.

The chain couples TRBV28 to TRBJ2-6; no definite D call. Germline V gives CDR1 MDHEN, CDR2 SYDVKM. Trimming cost V 6 bases and J 0 bases, with 12 bases left between them. This CDR3 is built from 16 residues. CDR3 nucleotide sequence: TGTGCCAGCAGGGCAGGAGCCAGCTCTGGGGCCAACGTCCTGACTTTC. Translated: CASRAGASSGANVLTF.

This clone was seen a single time. The chain combines TRBV19 with TRBJ2-7; TRBD1 matches 7 bases. The CDR3 is 13 residues long. Trimming at V came to 7 bases and at J to 3 bases, leaving 6 bases not matched to a gene. CDR1 is LNHDA and CDR2 is SQIVND in the germline V gene (reference sequence). CDR3 bases: TGTGCCAGTAATGCTCGGGACAGCTACGAGCAGTACTTC. Translated: CASNARDSYEQYF.

This rearrangement joins TRBV30 to TRBJ1-2; tentative D call: TRBD1 (5 bases). The CDR3 is 11 amino acids. Germline-derived CDR1 and CDR2 are GTSNPN and SVGIG (reference sequence). Between the trimmed V and J ends, which lost 3 bases and 8 bases, there was a span of 10 bases. The CDR3: CAWSRKGGYTF. The CDR3 DNA is TGTGCCTGGAGCCGTAAGGGGGGCTACACCTTC.

The chain combines TRBV18 with TRBJ2-3; the D is unclear. V was cut by 1 base and J by 6 bases, with 14 bases left in between. The length of the CDR3 is 15 residues. Germline assignment: CDR1 KGHSH and CDR2 LQKENI. CDR3: CASSPRARLMDTQYF. DNA for the CDR3: TGTGCCAGCTCACCACGGGCTAGGTTAATGGATACGCAGTATTTT.

The V and J genes are TRBV7-3 and TRBJ2-1; tentatively, D is TRBD2 (6 bases). CDR1 and CDR2 from the germline V gene are SGHTA and FQGTGA. The V end was cut by 3 bases, the J end by 0 bases, with 9 bases between. The CDR3 is 15 amino acids. The CDR3 here is CASSLGGVSYNEQFF. CDR3 in DNA: TGTGCCAGCAGCTTGGGCGGGGTCTCCTACAATGAGCAGTTCTTC.